One T cell receptor beta chain is described in this entry. The table lists this clonotype with a few counts. Its antigen has not been determined. A read error may produce the germline difference seen at one junction end. Including the terminal cysteine and phenylalanine, the CDR3 comprises 14 residues. The retained sequence is limited to the CDR3, 42 bases, with the frame set at the first base. CDR1 and CDR2 (SNHLY, FYNNEI) derive from the germline V gene. The library was made by 5' RACE. Sequencing used an Illumina HiSeq 2000. Template switching introduced a universal primer binding site; the final cDNA contained a unique molecular identifier, enabling accurate counting of TCR cDNA molecules. Specific primers in the conserved constant-segment region were used to synthesize first-strand cDNA for TCR alpha and beta chains. To control for contamination, every cDNA library was double barcoded, receiving both a SMART-Mk sample barcode and Illumina barcodes. Two successive PCR steps introduced TruSeq adapter sequences along with Illumina sample barcodes. Sequencing of the TCR alpha and beta cDNA libraries was done on the Illumina HiSeq platform using custom primers. For the original study's pipeline: Raw reads were processed with MiGEC to extract unique molecular identifiers, and MiXCR was used to determine CDR3 positions. Recombination models were inferred per individual with the repgenHMM and IGoR tools using an EM algorithm. Shared clonotypes were analyzed with the tcR package in R, and sharing was normalized by the product of cloneset sizes. Out-of-frame nonproductive sequences were analyzed to study raw recombination free of thymic and clonal selection effects. The raw public data were reprocessed by TCRdb itself: fastp quality trimming at Q25, MiXCR clonotype calling, in-frame beta chains only. Every distinct CDR3 protein forms one entry, paired with its most common genes and DNA. TCRdb, not the authors, supplied the V and J calls. This sample has hundreds of thousands of distinct CDR3 sequences in its table, and 24% of those were observed once. The ten largest clones take up just under 3% of the sample.

Only healthy Caucasian donors were included. Three pairs of female monozygotic twins, all aged about 18 to 30 years, were included in the twin cohort. Positive isolation kits from Invitrogen were used to isolate CD4+ and CD8+ T cell populations. This sample is drawn from a study of identical twins (dated by TCRdb to 2016 to 2018). General notes on the study: To test whether fetal clonotypes persist, this study deep-sequenced TCR alpha and beta repertoires from monozygotic twins, from unrelated adults of various ages, and from cord blood. Replicate twin experiments were performed at different times using different library preparation protocols to rule out contamination. Study-level results and caveats: Out-of-frame TCR alpha sequences shared between twins showed an excess of low generation-probability sequences compared with coincidental sharing between unrelated individuals. Invariant T cells such as MAIT and iNKT could partly confound zero-insertion analyses, although diverse VJ usage argued against such confounding for most clonotypes. Abundant cord blood beta clonotypes had fewer insertions, young adult naive repertoires showed a similar but weaker trend, and memory repertoires showed no such trend. Because the same donors could not be followed over many years, the conclusions depended on cross-sectional statistical analysis. In beta out-of-frame sequences, excess twin sharing was weaker, because having fewer shared sequences lowered the signal-to-noise ratio. In monozygotic twins, recombination models systematically underestimated out-of-frame TCR alpha sharing, but the models matched the sharing seen between unrelated individuals.

These records were also assigned to another study, of T cells expressing NK-cell markers. Reported in the second study: TCR beta-chain repertoires were profiled in sorted CD3+CD56+NKG2C+, CD3+CD56+NKG2C- and CD3+CD56-NKG2C+ T-cell subsets from several donors. Among the eight sequenced donors, only one was HCMV-seronegative, while the other seven were HCMV-seropositive. In several experiments an anti-gammadeltaTCR antibody was added to restrict sorting to alphabetaTCR-expressing T cells. In roughly 6 donors, the dominant CD3+CD56+NKG2C+ clonotypes ranked among the top 10 CD8+ clonotypes, making up roughly 1.0-8% of CD8+ T cells. Those dominant clonotypes were again the most abundant among CD3+CD56-NKG2C+ cells in several donors, at roughly 28.3-65%. It remained unclear whether the expanded NKG2C-expressing T cell clones were specific for HCMV antigens. All eight donors whose samples were sequenced were randomly selected healthy volunteers, three of them men and five women. A commercial ELISA kit detecting HCMV-specific IgG in serum was used to determine HCMV serostatus. Reads were demultiplexed and grouped by UMI with MIGEC, and clonotypes were assembled and quantified with MiTCR. Only TCR cDNA sequences supported by at least two reads were kept to exclude erroneous sequences. The tcR package was used for downstream repertoire analysis, and clonotypes were matched across fractions by CDR3 nucleotide sequence plus V segment. VDJmatch was used to annotate antigen specificity against VDJdb, with one amino acid substitution in CDR3 permitted.

This sequence was found in a woman aged 18-35 years in good health. Sequencing was carried out using CD4+ T cells sorted from blood. The chain uses TRBV2 and TRBJ2-3; the D segment could be TRBD2, given 5 matching bases. The DNA sequence follows: TGTGCCAGCAAAATCTTGGTAGGGAGACCGCGGGTGAATTTT. Translated, it gives CASKILVGRPRVNF.